The rows below give T cell receptor beta chains drawn from one sample of a study of shared clonotypes between healthy human individuals. The repertoire was sequenced with immunoSEQ multiplex PCR; TCRdb's copy has only in-frame clones and lacks some. The sample carries about 100,000 clones, around 68% recorded once. Sample: memory CD8+ T cells sorted from blood. These receptors were collected from a woman between 25 and 40 years old in good health. CDR3s include the opening cysteine and the closing phenylalanine or tryptophan. The D gene is left open where the match is weak. Part of the rows lack a size; the others show once, few, many or a class for expanded clones.

D: NA
V: TRBV30
size: NA
J: TRBJ1-6
DNA: TGTGCCTGGAGTGCCCCTTGGGTCGATAAAGCTAGTTCACCCCTCCACTTT
CDR3: CAWSAPWVDKASSPLHF

D: NA
V: TRBV9
size: few
J: TRBJ2-1
DNA: TGTGCCAGCAGCGTAGGCGGCGGGTCGGGGGAGCAGTTCTTC
CDR3: CASSVGGGSGEQFF

D: NA
V: TRBV20-1
size: NA
J: TRBJ2-6
DNA: TGCAGACCCTACGGGGCCAACGTCCTGACTTTC
CDR3: CRPYGANVLTF

D: TRBD1
V: TRBV28
size: NA
J: TRBJ1-1
DNA: TGTGCCAGCACCTACCACCAGCGGACAGGGAGGACTGAAGCTTTCTTT
CDR3: CASTYHQRTGRTEAFF

D: NA
V: TRBV29-1
size: NA
J: TRBJ2-3
DNA: TGCAGCGTCTGGGGCCGCACAGATACGCAGTATTTT
CDR3: CSVWGRTDTQYF

D: NA
V: TRBV2
size: NA
J: TRBJ2-3
DNA: TGTGCCAGCAGTGGAGGGGGGACCCACACAGATACGCAGTATTTT
CDR3: CASSGGGTHTDTQYF

D: TRBD2
V: TRBV28
size: NA
J: TRBJ2-7
DNA: TGTGCCAGCAGTCCTAGCGGGAGACCCTACGAGCAGTACTTC
CDR3: CASSPSGRPYEQYF

D: TRBD1
V: TRBV5-6
size: NA
J: TRBJ2-3
DNA: TGTGCCAGCAGCCTCGGGACAGTGAGCACAGATACGCAGTATTTT
CDR3: CASSLGTVSTDTQYF

D: TRBD1
V: TRBV5-1
size: few
J: TRBJ2-6
DNA: TGCGCCAGCAGCTTGGGCCCCGGGACAGGGAACTCTGGGGCCAACGTCCTGACTTTC
CDR3: CASSLGPGTGNSGANVLTF

D: NA
V: TRBV27
size: many
J: TRBJ2-7
DNA: TGTGCCAGCACCCCAGGGACCGGAGGCGAGCAGTACTTC
CDR3: CASTPGTGGEQYF